This entry features one T cell receptor beta chain sequence. Antigen: not known. Some clones are missing from TCRdb's copy, which holds only in-frame ones; the method was immunoSEQ multiplex PCR. The data hold 25,000 to 30,000 clones, with 70% observed a single time. The entry originates in a study of PD-1 blockade in classical Hodgkin lymphoma. Study information: Nivolumab was given intravenously to patients at 3 mg/kg every 2 weeks.

Germline values: CDR1 LNHDA, CDR2 SQIVND (reference sequence). CDR3 size: 14 residues. Trimming pared 6 bases from V and 4 bases from J, leaving 15 bases between. Study results and caveats: Although disease activity or prior therapy may be involved, causes of the repertoire differences remain undefined.

Brentuximab vedotin exposure varied among the patients, all of whom had relapsed after autologous stem cell transplantation. This clonotype was obtained from a human donor with classical Hodgkin lymphoma. The rearrangement uses TRBV19 and TRBJ1-1; possibly TRBD1 for D (6 bases). The material sequenced was peripheral blood mononuclear cells (PBMCs), taken before the second cycle of nivolumab. CDR3 region: CASSPSGGPTEAFF. The CDR3 nucleotides read TGTGCCAGTAGCCCAAGTGGGGGCCCCACTGAAGCTTTCTTT.